The clone carrying this T cell receptor beta chain was observed many times. This specimen comes from a study of lung T cells in sarcoidosis with Löfgren's syndrome. TCRdb itself ran the reads through MiXCR, one entry per CDR3 protein. The sample has roughly 63,000 distinct CDR3 sequences, about 20% seen once. The sequenced sample consisted of CD4+ T cells from PBMCs. The clonotype comes from a human donor with sarcoidosis (Löfgren's syndrome or another form), or a control subject (not recorded which).

For the CDR3, the DNA is TGTGCCAGCATGGGGGGTTGGTCCACTGAAGCTTTCTTT. It translates to CASMGGWSTEAFF. V is TRBV6-1 and J is TRBJ1-1; TRBD1 is a possible D gene (5 bases). Germline V lookup: CDR1 MNHNS, CDR2 SASEGT. V shed 7 bases and J shed 4 bases, with 13 bases lying between them. CDR3 length: 13 residues.